The present T cell receptor beta chain was sequenced within a study of CXCR3-negative and CXCR3-positive naive CD8 T cells (dated by TCRdb to between 2019 and 2020). For the wider study: In total, 130 million to 150 million TRB reads were obtained, or roughly 1.5 +/- 0.3 million reads per library. TRBV-TRBJ cluster analysis included naive subsets from several donors and memory cells from 3 donors. The diversity and physicochemical repertoire analyses included roughly ten donors pooled from two independent experiments. Study-level results and caveats: TRBV-TRBJ usage was similar between naive CXCR3-negative and CXCR3-positive cells from the same donor, while memory cells showed distinct patterns. Freshly isolated PBMCs were used for most assays because CXCR3 expression partially decreased after cryopreservation. Because surface CD5, which is linked to self-reactivity in mice, was comparable between the naive subsets, TCR interaction strength was also inferred from TRB CDR3 physicochemical properties. Comparably high repertoire diversity was found in both naive subsets, whereas much lower repertoire diversity was found in memory CD8+ T cells. TRB CDR3s from CXCR3-positive naive cells showed higher hydrophobicity (lower Kidera factor 4), lower energy, and higher strength and volume indices than CXCR3-negative naive cells.

Data came from a NextSeq 550. The Human TCR Profiling Kit (MiLaboratory) was used to make UMI-labeled 5' RACE TRB cDNA libraries. The full amount of extracted RNA was used for cDNA synthesis, and the full amount of resulting cDNA was used for PCR amplification. Libraries were prepared in parallel with an identical number of PCR cycles. For the original study's pipeline: About 53,000 +/- 10,000 unique UMI-labeled TRB cDNA molecules per library were extracted with MIGEC and MiXCR, with at least two reads per UMI required. On average, each library contained approximately 40,000 +/- 10,000 functional in-frame TRB CDR3 nucleotide clonotypes without stop codons. After each sample was downsampled to 5000 UMI-labeled TRB molecules, VDJtools was used to calculate diversity metrics such as normalized Shannon-Wiener and Chao1. VDJtools computed clonotype-size-weighted physicochemical properties of the central five CDR3 residues: interaction energy, strength, volume and Kidera factor 4. Following TCRdb reprocessing, every CDR3 protein sequence forms one entry, and DNA is not provided. It is TCRdb's table, rather than the study itself, that gives the V and J calls and clone size. The sample has roughly 89,000 distinct CDR3 sequences on record. The top ten hold around 1.8% of the sample.

Each CD8+ T cell subset was flow-sorted in triplicate, and 300,000 or so cells per subset were placed directly into RLT lysis buffer. To keep memory contaminants out, a stringent definition of naive CD8+ T cells was applied: CD45RO-CCR7+CD27+CD95-. Peripheral blood mononuclear cells were isolated from buffy coats by standard density gradient centrifugation. A FACSAria III was used to flow-sort naive CXCR3-negative and CXCR3-positive CD8+ T cells. Total RNA was extracted from sorted cells with an RNeasy Mini Kit. Inclusive of the bounding cysteine and phenylalanine, the CDR3 is 11 residues long. DNA for this receptor is not on file. Reading the germline V gene gives CDR1 SQVTM and CDR2 ANQGSEA. As to this clonotype: Its antigen is unknown.

This clonotype originated in a human donor in good health. Some clones in this sample may be carry-over from other donors' samples. Material for sequencing was naive CXCR3- CD8+ T cells from blood. Interpreted using the paper, the cell subset or site label stands for: CD45RO-CCR7+CD27+CD95- naive CD8+ T cells lacking CXCR3 (TNR3-). The rearranged segments are TRBV29-1 and TRBJ2-7; TCRdb's D gene call, TRBD1, goes unchecked for lack of DNA. This receptor has the CDR3 CSVVNRGEQYF.